The count of the clone carrying this TCR beta chain is one. The record originates from a study of CD8 T cells in Susac syndrome. With random hexamers, roughly 0.5 to 1 ug RNA was reverse transcribed. TCRdb analysed the immunoSEQ multiplex PCR reads with MiXCR anew, one entry per CDR3 protein. The table records a few hundred thousand distinct CDR3 sequences, about 95% of them present only once. Trimming left V 2 bases short and J 7 bases short, with 6 bases between. From germline, CDR1 is SGHDN and CDR2 FVKESK. This CDR3 has 13 amino acids. Sequenced input: CD4+ T cells from PBMCs. The chain couples TRBV14 to TRBJ2-6; D gene uncertain. This TCR came from a human donor with multiple sclerosis. The chain's CDR3 is CASSQSRANVLTF. The CDR3 DNA is TGTGCCAGCAGCCAATCCAGAGCCAACGTCCTGACTTTC.